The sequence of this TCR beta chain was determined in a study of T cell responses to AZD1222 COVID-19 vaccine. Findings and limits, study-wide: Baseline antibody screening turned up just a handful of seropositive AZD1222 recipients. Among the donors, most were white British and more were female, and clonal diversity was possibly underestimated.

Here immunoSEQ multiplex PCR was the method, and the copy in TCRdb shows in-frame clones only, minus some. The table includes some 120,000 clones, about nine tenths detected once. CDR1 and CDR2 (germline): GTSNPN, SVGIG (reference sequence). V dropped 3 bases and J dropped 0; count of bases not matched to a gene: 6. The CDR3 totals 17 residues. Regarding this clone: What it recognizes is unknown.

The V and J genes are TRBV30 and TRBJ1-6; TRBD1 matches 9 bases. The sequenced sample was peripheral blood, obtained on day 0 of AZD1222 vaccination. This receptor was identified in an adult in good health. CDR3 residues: CAWRRTGVSSYNSPLHF. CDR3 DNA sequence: TGTGCCTGGAGAAGGACAGGGGTGTCCTCCTATAATTCACCCCTCCACTTT.